The T cell receptor (beta chain) under discussion was sequenced for a study of blood T cell repertoires in COVID-19. For the study at large: T cells, B-cell-depleted T cells, or PBMCs supplied cDNA or gDNA.

Assay: immunoSEQ multiplex PCR; the TCRdb copy retains only in-frame clones and omits some. Counted here are around 100,000 clones, 80% to 90% occurring once; the ten biggest clones make up 4.5% to 6%. This sequence originates from a woman older than 75 with acute or convalescent COVID-19. The sample was peripheral blood.

The CDR3 reads CASSQGNGGVETQYF. As DNA, the CDR3 is TGTGCCAGCAGCCAAGGGAACGGGGGGGTGGAGACCCAGTACTTC. The chain links TRBV4-2 to TRBJ2-5; 8 bases fit TRBD2. The CDR3 loop spans 15 amino acids. V shed 1 base and J 5 bases; nucleotides not matched to a gene: 6. Germline V gene sequence: CDR1 LGHNA, CDR2 YNFKEQ.